Reported below is one T cell receptor beta chain. The antigen remains undetermined. These data come from a study of cytomegalovirus exposure and HLA in healthy donors. On the study more broadly: The 130 or so validation repertoires, a later analysis reported, used the same platform as the 600 to 850 repertoires from the first cohort. Study-level points and caveats: Cytomegalovirus association was listed for 164 TCR beta chains. It was reported that the classifier diagnosed cytomegalovirus status with high specificity and sensitivity in both the original and validation cohorts. One later analysis, an examination of the roughly 130 validation repertoires, found that first-cohort TCR clusters tended to co-occur in them.

The CDR3 extends over 11 amino acids. Trimming removed 5 bases at V and 7 bases at J, with 9 bases between. Germline values: CDR1 SGHTA, CDR2 FQGNSA. Data came from immunoSEQ multiplex PCR; TCRdb stores just in-frame clones and leaves some out. The top ten clones hold about 5.7% of a sample with 100,000 or so clones, less than 90% of them seen once. The TCR originated in a young man in good health and CMV-seropositive. The chain joins TRBV7-2 to TRBJ2-7; D unresolved. The sample comprised PBMCs. CDR3: CASSHGYEQYF. DNA for the CDR3: TGTGCCAGCAGCCACGGGTATGAGCAGTACTTC. Looking up the rest from reference TRBV7-2 and TRBJ2-7 gives the full variable domain: GAGVSQSPSNKVTEKGKDVELRCDPISGHTALYWYRQSLGQGLEFLIYFQGNSAPDKSGLPSDRFSAERTGGSVSTLTIQRTQQEDSAVYLCASSHGYEQYFGPGTRLTVT.